Listed here are 6 T cell receptor beta chains from one sample, sequenced in a study of blood T cell repertoires in COVID-19. Libraries were prepared by immunoSEQ multiplex PCR; TCRdb keeps only in-frame clonotypes and omits some of them. Of 97,000 or so clones in the sample, approximately 80% were seen once. Sequences were obtained from peripheral blood. All receptors come from a man in his 70s with acute or convalescent COVID-19.

The chain combines TRBV6-4 with TRBJ1-2, with unresolved D. Germline CDR1 MRHNA, CDR2 SNTAGT. This CDR3 contains 14 residues. Trimming took 5 bases from V and 0 from J, leaving 10 bases between them. The CDR3 nucleotides read TGTGCCAGCAGTCCTACAACAGCTAACTATGGCTACACCTTC. It encodes CASSPTTANYGYTF.

This chain links TRBV18 with TRBJ1-1; TRBD1 matches 7 bases. V dropped 4 bases and J dropped 0; count of bases not matched to a gene: 14. This CDR3 comprises 18 residues. Germline loops: CDR1 KGHSH, CDR2 LQKENI. CDR3 region: CASSRQGTTLGMNTEAFF. CDR3 sequence (DNA): TGTGCCAGCTCACGACAGGGTACCACCCTCGGGATGAACACTGAAGCTTTCTTT.

The rearrangement links TRBV10-3 to TRBJ2-7; D is unclear. V was shortened by 2 bases and J by 7 bases, with 9 bases between the two germline ends. The CDR3 spans 12 residues. CDR1 is ENHRY and CDR2 is SYGVKD in the germline V gene. CDR3 nucleotides: TGTGCCATCAGTGAGACCGCGGTGGAGCAGTACTTC. It is translated as CAISETAVEQYF.

The genes are TRBV10-3 and TRBJ2-7, with TRBD2 matching 8 bases. The CDR3 sequence is 12 residues long. In germline, CDR1 is ENHRY, CDR2 SYGVKD. J was trimmed by 12 bases and V by 4 bases; bases with no gene match: 8. CDR3 in amino acids: CAISAVSGIRYF. The CDR3 DNA is TGTGCCATCAGTGCAGTTAGCGGGATAAGGTACTTC.

This clone was observed once. The rearrangement joins TRBV28 to TRBJ1-5; a possible D gene is TRBD1 (6 bases). Germline assignment: CDR1 MDHEN and CDR2 SYDVKM. The CDR3 totals 12 residues. V was pared by 5 bases and J by 9 bases, with 11 bases between. The CDR3 protein is CASSGTLGPQHF. The CDR3 coding sequence is TGTGCCAGCAGTGGGACATTGGGGCCCCAGCATTTT.

The chain links TRBV19 to TRBJ1-5, with 8 bases that match TRBD1. CDR3 length: 18 amino acids. Germline V gene data show CDR1 as LNHDA and CDR2 as SQIVND (reference sequence). Trimming at V came to 1 base and at J to 3 bases, leaving 11 bases not matched to a gene. The CDR3: CASSIGRQGATLNQPQHF. In DNA, the CDR3 is TGTGCCAGTAGTATAGGTAGGCAGGGGGCGACCCTCAATCAGCCCCAGCATTTT. Full variable domain (outside the CDR3, taken from reference TRBV19 and TRBJ1-5): DGGITQSPKYLFRKEGQNVTLSCEQNLNHDAMYWYRQDPGQGLRLIYYSQIVNDFQKGDIAEGYSVSREKKESFPLTVTSAQKNPTAFYLCASSIGRQGATLNQPQHFGDGTRLSIL.